These 18 T cell receptor beta chains came from one sample sequenced in a study of blood T cell repertoires in COVID-19. TCRdb's copy holds only in-frame clones and misses some; the assay was immunoSEQ multiplex PCR. The sample includes about 180,000 clones, around 86% of them seen just once. Sequenced input: peripheral blood. Receptor source: a young woman with active or convalescent COVID-19.

The rearrangement joins TRBV5-1 to TRBJ2-5; 12 bases match TRBD1. The CDR3 totals 16 residues. Germline V CDR1 and CDR2: SGHRS, YFSETQ. Trimming removed 0 bases from V and 3 bases from J; junction bases left unmatched: 3. The CDR3 protein is CASSLDGTGGEETQYF. DNA of the CDR3: TGCGCCAGCAGCTTGGATGGGACAGGGGGCGAAGAGACCCAGTACTTC.

V gene TRBV6-5 combines with J gene TRBJ1-2, with TRBD1 matching over 7 bases. CDR1 is MNHEY and CDR2 is SVGAGI in the germline V gene. V lost 5 bases to trimming and J lost 4 bases; unmatched junction nucleotides: 4. The CDR3 extends over 13 amino acids. The CDR3 here is CASSPDRAYGYTF. The CDR3 DNA reads as TGTGCCAGCAGTCCCGACAGGGCCTATGGCTACACCTTC.

This sequence joins TRBV9 and TRBJ1-1, with a tentative D call TRBD1 (5 bases). V was trimmed by 5 bases and J by 8 bases, leaving 16 bases between them. The germline CDR1 and CDR2 sequences are SGDLS and YYNGEE. This CDR3 has 13 amino acids. The CDR3 loop reads CASRMGQGGEAFF. CDR3 coding DNA: TGTGCCAGCAGAATGGGGCAGGGTGGGGAAGCTTTCTTT.

The chain combines TRBV5-4 with TRBJ2-1; D unresolved. The CDR3 sequence is 16 residues long. Germline CDR1 reads SGHNT; CDR2 reads YYREEE (reference sequence). The V end lost 4 bases, the J end lost 0 bases, and 14 bases lay between the germline ends. This CDR3 reads CASSKVARSSYNEQFF. The CDR3 DNA reads as TGTGCCAGCAGCAAAGTCGCCCGGAGCTCCTACAATGAGCAGTTCTTC.

V and J are TRBV29-1 and TRBJ2-1; possibly TRBD1 for D (6 bases). The CDR3 contains 14 residues. V lost 4 bases to trimming and J lost 5 bases, with 15 bases between them. Germline CDR1 is SQVTM and CDR2 is ANQGSEA. The CDR3 sequence: CSVGGHVDDNEQFF. The CDR3 DNA sequence: TGCAGCGTTGGGGGACATGTTGACGACAATGAGCAGTTCTTC.

CDR3 protein: CASSPAGLAYEQYF. CDR3 sequence (DNA): TGTGCCAGCTCACCGGCAGGGTTGGCCTACGAGCAGTACTTC. The V call is TRBV18, the J call TRBJ2-7; tentative D call: TRBD1 (5 bases). Germline CDR1 reads KGHSH; CDR2 reads LQKENI. V lost 3 bases to trimming and J lost 2 bases, with 11 bases between them. The CDR3 consists of 14 residues.

The chain is built from TRBV6-4 and TRBJ2-2; weak D call: TRBD1 (5 bases). The CDR3 is 14 amino acids. Trimming cost V 3 bases and J 7 bases, with 12 bases left between them. CDR1 is MRHNA and CDR2 is SNTAGT in the germline V gene. CDR3 region: CASSEGASSGELFF. The CDR3 nucleotides are TGTGCCAGCAGTGAAGGGGCCAGTAGCGGGGAGCTGTTTTTT.

The rearrangement links TRBV5-1 to TRBJ1-5; D gene ambiguous. Trimming left V 4 bases short and J 5 bases short, with 13 bases between. The CDR3 runs 14 residues. CDR1 is SGHRS, CDR2 YFSETQ, per germline. The CDR3 sequence: CASSPGEGHQPQHF. The CDR3 nucleotides read TGCGCCAGCAGCCCTGGAGAGGGTCATCAGCCCCAGCATTTT.

CDR3 nucleotides: TGTGCCAGCTTTGATAGTTGGGGCCAGCCCCAGCATTTT. Protein: CASFDSWGQPQHF. J is TRBJ1-5 and V is TRBV2; a weak D match, TRBD1 (5 bases). CDR1 is SNHLY and CDR2 is FYNNEI in the germline V gene. V was shortened by 8 bases and J by 7 bases, with 15 bases between the two germline ends. The CDR3 runs to 13 residues.

This chain connects TRBV5-1 to TRBJ2-3; TRBD1 might be the D (5 bases). This CDR3 region has 14 residues. The ends were cut back, 4 bases at V and 6 bases at J, with 15 bases in the middle. Germline V lookup: CDR1 SGHRS, CDR2 YFSETQ. CDR3 in DNA: TGCGCCAGCAGCCCATCGCAGGGTACGGATACGCAGTATTTT. Its translation is CASSPSQGTDTQYF.

The chain employs TRBV3-1 (or the pseudogene TRBV3-2) and TRBJ1-4; perhaps TRBD1 as D (5 bases). Germline loops: CDR1 LGHDT, CDR2 YNNKEL (reference sequence). This CDR3 contains 14 residues. The V gene lost 4 bases and the J gene lost 3 bases, with 9 bases spanning the gap. For the CDR3, the DNA is TGTGCCAGCAGCCGCGCGGGGGCTAATGAAAAACTGTTTTTT. Translated, it gives CASSRAGANEKLFF.

CDR3 DNA sequence: TGTGCCAGCAGCTTCAACAGGGGGCTTGGAAGAAACACCATATATTTT. Translating gives CASSFNRGLGRNTIYF. This chain links TRBV13 with TRBJ1-3; 9 positions agree with TRBD1. Germline lookup yields CDR1 PRHDT and CDR2 FYEKMQ (reference sequence). CDR3 length: 16 amino acids. V lost 3 bases and J lost 5; bases outside the gene matches: 8.

The genes are TRBV28 and TRBJ2-7; a weak D match, TRBD1 (5 bases). Germline loops: CDR1 MDHEN, CDR2 SYDVKM. Trimming removed 8 bases from V and 2 bases from J, with 10 bases in between. CDR3 length: 12 amino acids. The CDR3 spells CASQTGAYEQYF. CDR3 bases: TGTGCCAGCCAAACAGGTGCCTACGAGCAGTACTTC.

CDR3 residues: CASSLLGTGGEAFF. CDR3 nucleotide sequence: TGTGCCAGCAGCTTGTTAGGGACAGGGGGCGAAGCTTTCTTT. The genes are TRBV7-2 and TRBJ1-1; the match to TRBD1 covers 12 bases. Germline assignment: CDR1 SGHTA and CDR2 FQGNSA. Germline trimming cut 3 bases from V and 8 bases from J; bases unmatched to any gene: 4. CDR3 length equals 14 residues.

The chain couples TRBV27 to TRBJ2-2; 11 bases fit TRBD1. Looked up from germline, CDR1 is MNHEY and CDR2 is SMNVEV (reference sequence). The CDR3 consists of 20 residues. V lost 6 bases, J lost 4 bases, and 19 bases stayed unmatched. The CDR3 protein is CASRTVYSQPGQGVTGELFF. CDR3 sequence (DNA): TGTGCCAGCAGGACGGTCTATTCGCAACCGGGACAGGGGGTCACCGGGGAGCTGTTTTTT.

The V call is TRBV6-5, the J call TRBJ1-1; D is unclear. Germline CDR1 MNHEY, CDR2 SVGAGI. V was trimmed by 6 bases and J by 4 bases, leaving 18 bases between them. This CDR3 contains 15 residues. The DNA for the CDR3 is TGTGCCAGCAGAGGTGGGCTGACGGTGGGCACTGAAGCTTTCTTT. Residues: CASRGGLTVGTEAFF.

The CDR3: CASRDSRAYGYTF. The DNA of the CDR3 is TGTGCCAGTCGGGACTCACGGGCCTATGGCTACACCTTC. The chain carries TRBV7-9 and TRBJ1-2; TRBD1 might be the D (5 bases). The V end was cut by 9 bases, the J end by 4 bases, with 15 bases between. Germline assignment: CDR1 SEHNR and CDR2 FQNEAQ (reference sequence). This CDR3 spans 13 amino acids.

This clone was seen once. V and J are TRBV7-9 and TRBJ1-5; 7 bases are a match to TRBD1. Germline values: CDR1 SEHNR, CDR2 FQNEAQ (reference sequence). The CDR3 loop spans 14 amino acids. Trimming took 1 base from V and 5 from J; bases not matched to a gene: 2. The CDR3, as DNA: TGTGCCAGCAGCTTAGGCCAGGGGGATCAGCCCCAGCATTTT. As protein: CASSLGQGDQPQHF.